The 3 T cell receptor beta chains listed next were all sequenced from one sample in a study of response to subunit inactivated influenza vaccine. One entry per CDR3 protein results from TCRdb running MiXCR on the RT-PCR reads. The sample has 450,000 to 600,000 distinct CDR3 sequences, under 8.5% seen once. The sample here was PBMCs from blood, taken around 2 years after vaccination. The receptors were sampled from a man between 50 and 70 years old who received an inactivated influenza vaccine.

In its sample, this clonotype was seen many times. V is TRBV12-3 or TRBV12-4 and J is TRBJ2-5; D is undetermined. This CDR3 has 12 amino acids. The germline V and J ends were trimmed by 6 bases and 2 bases, with 7 bases remaining between them. The CDR3 loop reads CASSLTQETQYF. CDR3 sequence (DNA): TGTGCCAGCAGCTTAACTCAAGAGACCCAGTACTTC.

V usage is TRBV9 and J usage is TRBJ2-1, with a weak D call TRBD2 (6 bases). Germline loops: CDR1 SGDLS, CDR2 YYNGEE. V lost 0 bases and J lost 3, with 13 bases in between. The CDR3 is 16 residues long. CDR3 bases: TGTGCCAGCAGCGTAGGGCGGGGTCCCCGCTACAATGAGCAGTTCTTC. It is translated as CASSVGRGPRYNEQFF. Based on the CDR3 plus reference TRBV9 and TRBJ2-1, the full variable domain is DSGVTQTPKHLITATGQRVTLRCSPRSGDLSVYWYQQSLDQGLQFLIQYYNGEERAKGNILERFSAQQFPDLHSELNLSSLELGDSALYFCASSVGRGPRYNEQFFGPGTRLTVL.

This clonotype showed up just a few times. The chain combines TRBV7-2 with TRBJ1-1, with D possibly matching TRBD1 (6 bases). Looked up from germline, CDR1 is SGHTA and CDR2 is FQGNSA. The CDR3 is 14 amino acids. The ends were cut back, 6 bases at V and 4 bases at J, with 15 bases in the middle. CDR3 nucleotide sequence: TGTGCCAGCAGATTGGGACAAGAGGGCACTGAAGCTTTCTTT. Translated: CASRLGQEGTEAFF.